A selection of T cell receptor beta chains follows, all from one sample in a study of OX40 agonist ivuxolimab in advanced cancers. Data came from immunoSEQ multiplex PCR; TCRdb stores just in-frame clones and leaves some out. The repertoire includes about 95,000 clones, 80% to 90% of them detected once, and under 0.35% sits in the top ten. This specimen consisted of CD4+ or CD8+ T cells sorted from blood, obtained in a trial of the OX40 agonist ivuxolimab. The origin of the receptors is an adult with an advanced solid tumor such as melanoma, head and neck, liver or kidney cancer. The CDR3 runs from the conserved cysteine through the conserved F or W. Fields, in order: D gene, V gene, J gene, clone size, CDR3 DNA, CDR3 protein. D genes are given only for firm matches. Rows give clone size only sometimes, using once, few, many, or a class for an expanded clone.

NA	TRBV5-4	TRBJ1-2	NA	TGTGCCAGCAGCTTGGATAGGGAAGGCTACACCTTC	CASSLDREGYTF
NA	TRBV28	TRBJ2-2	few	TGTGCCAGCAGTTTAGGGCGGATCACCGGGGAGCTGTTTTTT	CASSLGRITGELFF
NA	TRBV28	TRBJ2-2	NA	TGTGCCAGCAGTTTACCGAACACCGGGGAGCTGTTTTTT	CASSLPNTGELFF
NA	TRBV10-3	TRBJ2-2	NA	TGTGCCATCAGTCAAATGGCGAACACCGGGGAGCTGTTTTTT	CAISQMANTGELFF
TRBD1	TRBV5-6	TRBJ1-1	NA	TGTGCCAGCAGCTTGGACCGCAGGGGGGGAACTGAAGCTTTCTTT	CASSLDRRGGTEAFF
NA	TRBV9	TRBJ2-3	NA	TGTGCCAGCAGCGTCGGGCGGGTCAGGGATACGCAGTATTTT	CASSVGRVRDTQYF
NA	TRBV7-3	TRBJ2-3	NA	TGTGCCAGCAGCCCCAATTGGGGGCAGGGATCAGATACGCAGTATTTT	CASSPNWGQGSDTQYF
NA	TRBV11-1	TRBJ2-1	NA	TGTGCCAGCAGCTTAGTACAGGGCGGCTACTCCGAGCAGTTCTTC	CASSLVQGGYSEQFF
NA	TRBV7-3	TRBJ2-7	NA	TGTGCCAGCAGCTTAATGGGGGCAGGGAACGAGCAGTACTTC	CASSLMGAGNEQYF
NA	TRBV28	TRBJ2-5	NA	TGTGCCAGCAGTCAGGACACTGGATGGGGACAGACCCAGTACTTC	CASSQDTGWGQTQYF
NA	TRBV6-5	TRBJ2-2	NA	TGTGCCAGCAGACGATGGGCCGGGGAGCTGTTTTTT	CASRRWAGELFF
NA	TRBV7-8	TRBJ1-5	NA	TGTGCCAGCAGCTTCGGAAATCAGCCCCAGCATTTT	CASSFGNQPQHF
TRBD1	TRBV28	TRBJ1-2	NA	TGTGCCAGCAGTCCCGGGGACAGGGGGATTTATGGCTACACCTTC	CASSPGDRGIYGYTF
TRBD2	TRBV7-2	TRBJ2-5	NA	TGTGCCAGCAGCTTCGGAGCGGGAGGTTCCGCGTACCAAGAGACCCAGTACTTC	CASSFGAGGSAYQETQYF
TRBD1	TRBV7-9	TRBJ2-5	NA	TGTGCCAGCAGCTTAGCAATACAGGGGTATGACCAAGAGACCCAGTACTTC	CASSLAIQGYDQETQYF
TRBD1	TRBV5-1	TRBJ2-7	NA	TGCGCCAGCAGCTTGTTGGCAGGGGGCATCTACGAGCAGTACTTC	CASSLLAGGIYEQYF